What follows is one T cell receptor (beta chain) and its context. What antigen it recognizes has not been identified. The input lacks base qualities; no much larger clone sits a single base away. The immunoSEQ Assay, which relies on bias-controlled multiplex PCR amplification of genomic DNA, was used to profile TCRbeta CDR3 regions. As for the authors' bioinformatics: To quantify the absolute abundance of each unique TCRbeta CDR3 region, the sequences were collapsed and filtered. Differential abundance was tested with a binomial (Fisher-equivalent) model and with a beta-binomial model adding time-dependent variance fitted from healthy donors. Clones with fewer than 5 combined templates were removed, and differential abundance was called for clones with a Benjamini-Hochberg FDR below 0.01. The form v = (b*log(k)+a)^2 was used to model beta-binomial variance as a function of total template count across the two samples. In TCRdb, the immuneACCESS table is reduced to in-frame sequences with V and J assigned. These tables do not hold every clone; where another copy was compared, an unresolved V gene accounts for under half, and the others remain unexplained. Clone size and V and J calls were adopted from that table, with D and trimming inferred from the DNA. The table for this sample lists about 82,000 clones; about 87% of them were counted only once. 7.3% of the sample lies in the top ten.

No immune events, such as infections, were documented for the healthy donors during the collection period. Time-dependent variance in a beta-binomial model of T-cell clone differential abundance was calibrated using healthy-donor blood repertoires as a training cohort. There were 10 healthy donors in the training cohort, of whom 3 were female and 7 were male. Donor ages ranged from about 25 to 64 years, with an average of approximately 43 years. Obtained from a commercial supplier, whole blood was collected from each healthy donor at three time points set two to three weeks apart. For immunosequencing, genomic DNA was extracted from unsorted whole blood. This record comes from a study of identifying expanded T cells in peripheral blood (dated by TCRdb to the late 2010s). Regarding the study in general: Four technical replicates, made by sequencing separate aliquots from the same pool of genomic DNA, were compared pairwise.

General study outcomes and caveats: Both the number of clones called differentially abundant and the false-positive rate were significantly reduced by the beta-binomial model across all healthy-donor time intervals. The binomial model flagged roughly 1.1 differentially abundant clones between technical replicates, compared with 15 to 17 over around two weeks and 19 over about four weeks. It was expected by the authors that biological variance in healthy repertoires might increase further over much longer intervals, such as months to years. Across all healthy donors, variance in clone template counts between roughly two-week samples was found to increase significantly with total template count.

The receptor was isolated from a person aged 18 to 70 in good health. Sequencing input: blood.

The DNA sequence is as follows: TGTGCCAGCAGCTTGAGTTCCGGGGAGCTGTTTTTT. Its coded protein is CASSLSSGELFF. This sequence uses TRBV5-6 and TRBJ2-2; there is no confident call for the D gene. V is pared back by 1 base and J by 6 bases, with 4 bases lying between the germline termini. Looking up the germline V gene yields CDR1 SGHDT and CDR2 YYEEEE. From its cysteine to its phenylalanine, the CDR3 spans 12 amino acids. Only the CDR3 portion is preserved as DNA: 36 bases, with reading frame beginning at the first base.